Sequencing of this TCR beta chain was carried out in a study of CD8+ T cells in alopecia areata. General observations from the study: Lesional scalp, notably in alopecia totalis/universalis, had clonality above that of normal scalp.

Treatment indicated: oral pan-JAK inhibitor, 5-10 mg twice daily. This CDR3 region has 17 residues. V shed 0 bases and J shed 0 bases, with 12 bases lying between them. Germline V gene sequence: CDR1 LGHNA, CDR2 YSLEER. In each case, RNA was isolated and then reverse transcribed into cDNA as the sequencing template. Repertoires were generated with immunoSEQ multiplex PCR, while TCRdb's copy carries only in-frame clones and drops some. This table holds 130,000 to 150,000 clones, 82% found once. A word on this clone: Its antigen is unidentified.

The chain couples TRBV4-3 to TRBJ2-1, with D unclear. The source of this sequence is a human donor with alopecia areata. This specimen consisted of CD8+ T cells sorted from blood, obtained at week 4, from a patient treated with tofacitinib. The DNA for the CDR3 is TGCGCCAGCAGCCAAGATCTGGGGTCTAGCTCCTACAATGAGCAGTTCTTC. Encoded protein: CASSQDLGSSSYNEQFF.